This T cell receptor (beta chain) comes out of a study of CD8 T cells in Susac syndrome. Peripheral blood CD8+ and CD4+ T cells were profiled by TCR beta sequencing. The multiple sclerosis controls comprised treatment-naive patients whose relapsing-remitting disease was stable or active. Isolation of CD8+ and CD4+ T cells was performed negatively, whereas enrichment of TEMRA cells was done by FACS. With random hexamers, reverse transcription was performed on about 0.5 to 1 ug of RNA. The authors amplified TCR beta CDR3 across 54 Vbeta and 13 Jbeta using immunoSEQ multiplex PCR. TCRdb ran MiXCR on the immunoSEQ multiplex PCR reads and lists one entry per CDR3 protein. The sample records approximately 300,000 distinct CDR3 sequences, 89% being singletons. CDR1 DFQATT and CDR2 SNEGSKA come from the germline V gene (reference sequence). This CDR3 comprises 15 residues. Trimming took 5 bases from V and 4 from J, leaving 18 bases between them.

The chain employs TRBV20-1 and TRBJ1-5, with unresolved D. Sequencing was carried out using CD8+ T cells from PBMCs. This TCR derives from a human donor with multiple sclerosis. In DNA form, the CDR3 reads TGCAGTGCTTCCCTCGCCCCGGGAGCTAATCAGCCCCAGCATTTT. Translating it yields CSASLAPGANQPQHF.